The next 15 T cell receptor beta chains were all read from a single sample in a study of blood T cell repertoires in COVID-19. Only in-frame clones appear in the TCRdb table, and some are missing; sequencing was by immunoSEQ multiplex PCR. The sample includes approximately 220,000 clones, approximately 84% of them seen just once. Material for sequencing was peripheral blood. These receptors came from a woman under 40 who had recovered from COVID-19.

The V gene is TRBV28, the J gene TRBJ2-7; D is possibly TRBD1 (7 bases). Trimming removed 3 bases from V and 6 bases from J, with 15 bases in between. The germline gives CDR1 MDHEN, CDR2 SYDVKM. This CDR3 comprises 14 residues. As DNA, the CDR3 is TGTGCCAGCAGTTTGGAGGGGGCAGGGAGCGAGCAGTACTTC. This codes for CASSLEGAGSEQYF.

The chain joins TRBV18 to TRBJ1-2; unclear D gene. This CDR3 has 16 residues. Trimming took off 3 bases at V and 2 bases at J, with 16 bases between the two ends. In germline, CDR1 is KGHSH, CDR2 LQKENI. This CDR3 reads CASSPPGGPLNYGYTF. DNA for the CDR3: TGTGCCAGCTCACCGCCAGGAGGCCCTTTAAACTATGGCTACACCTTC.

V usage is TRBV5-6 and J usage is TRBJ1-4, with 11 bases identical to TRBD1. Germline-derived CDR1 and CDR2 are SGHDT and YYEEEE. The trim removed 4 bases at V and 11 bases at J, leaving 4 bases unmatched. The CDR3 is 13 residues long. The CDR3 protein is CASSGQGAVKLFF. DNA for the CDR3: TGTGCCAGCAGCGGACAGGGGGCAGTCAAACTGTTTTTT.

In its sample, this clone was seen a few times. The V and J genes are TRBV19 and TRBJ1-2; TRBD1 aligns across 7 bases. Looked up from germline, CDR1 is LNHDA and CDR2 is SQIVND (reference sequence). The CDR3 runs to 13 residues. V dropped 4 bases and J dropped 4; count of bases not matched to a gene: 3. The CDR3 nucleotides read TGTGCCAGTAGTAACCGGGACAGCTATGGCTACACCTTC. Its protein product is CASSNRDSYGYTF.

The CDR3 sequence: CASSVDQYNEQFF. DNA of the CDR3: TGTGCCAGCAGCGTAGATCAGTACAATGAGCAGTTCTTC. The chain uses TRBV9 and TRBJ2-1; D gene uncertain. The germline V gene has CDR1 SGDLS and CDR2 YYNGEE. Trimming removed 0 bases at V and 4 bases at J, with 5 bases between. CDR3 length: 13 residues.

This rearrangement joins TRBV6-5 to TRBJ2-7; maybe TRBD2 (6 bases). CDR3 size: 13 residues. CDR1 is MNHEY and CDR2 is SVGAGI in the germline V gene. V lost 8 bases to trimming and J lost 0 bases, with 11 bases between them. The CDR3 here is CASVGTFSYEQYF. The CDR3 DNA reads TGTGCCAGCGTTGGGACTTTCTCCTACGAGCAGTACTTC.

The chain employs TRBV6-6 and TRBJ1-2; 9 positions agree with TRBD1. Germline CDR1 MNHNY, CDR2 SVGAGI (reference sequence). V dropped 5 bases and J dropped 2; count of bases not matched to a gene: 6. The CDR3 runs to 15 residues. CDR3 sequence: CASSTPGQGNYGYTF. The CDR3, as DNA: TGTGCCAGCAGTACGCCGGGACAGGGAAACTATGGCTACACCTTC.

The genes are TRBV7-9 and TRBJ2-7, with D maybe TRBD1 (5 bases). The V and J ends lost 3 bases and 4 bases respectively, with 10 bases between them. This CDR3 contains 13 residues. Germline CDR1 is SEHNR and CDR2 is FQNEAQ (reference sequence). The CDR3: CASSFPHRYEQYF. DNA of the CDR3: TGTGCCAGCAGCTTCCCTCACAGGTACGAGCAGTACTTC.

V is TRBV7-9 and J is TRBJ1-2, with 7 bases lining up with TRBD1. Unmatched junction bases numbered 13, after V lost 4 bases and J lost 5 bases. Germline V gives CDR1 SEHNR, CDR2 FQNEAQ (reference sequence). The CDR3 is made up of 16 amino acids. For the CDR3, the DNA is TGTGCCAGCAGCTCCGCGAGGGGGCTCTCTGTTTATGGCTACACCTTC. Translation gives CASSSARGLSVYGYTF.

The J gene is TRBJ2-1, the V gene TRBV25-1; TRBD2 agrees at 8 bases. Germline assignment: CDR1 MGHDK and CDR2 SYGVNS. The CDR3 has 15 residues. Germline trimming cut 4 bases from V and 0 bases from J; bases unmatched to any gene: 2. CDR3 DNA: TGTGCCAGCAGTGCGGGAGGGGGCTCCTACAATGAGCAGTTCTTC. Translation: CASSAGGGSYNEQFF.

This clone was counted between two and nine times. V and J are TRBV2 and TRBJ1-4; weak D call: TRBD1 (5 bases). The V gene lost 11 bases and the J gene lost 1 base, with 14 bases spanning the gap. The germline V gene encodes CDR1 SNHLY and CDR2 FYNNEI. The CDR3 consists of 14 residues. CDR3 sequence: CAGRQRLTNEKLFF. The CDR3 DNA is TGTGCCGGACGACAGCGCCTAACTAATGAAAAACTGTTTTTT.

CDR3 nucleotides: TGTGCCAGCAGCCTCCACGCGGGGCAGGCCGGGCGAGAGACCCAGTACTTC. It yields the protein CASSLHAGQAGRETQYF. The rearrangement joins TRBV11-2 to TRBJ2-5; possibly TRBD2 for D (6 bases). Per germline, CDR1 SGHAT and CDR2 FQNNGV. Trimming took 5 bases from V and 4 from J, leaving 23 bases between them. The CDR3 length is 17 residues.

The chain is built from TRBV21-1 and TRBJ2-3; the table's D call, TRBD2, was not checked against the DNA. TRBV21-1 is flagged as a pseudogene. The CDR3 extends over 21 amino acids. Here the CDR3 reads CASSISRRPQRRYPETDTQYF. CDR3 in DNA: TGTGCCAGCAGCATTTCCCGGAGGCCCCAAAGACGTTACCCGGAGACAGATACGCAGTATTTT.

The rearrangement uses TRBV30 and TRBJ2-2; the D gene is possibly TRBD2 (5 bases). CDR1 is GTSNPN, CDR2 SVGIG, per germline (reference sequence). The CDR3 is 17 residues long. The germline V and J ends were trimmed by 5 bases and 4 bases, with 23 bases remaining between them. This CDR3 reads CAWGRRGVVVGTGELFF. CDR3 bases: TGTGCCTGGGGGCGTCGGGGAGTTGTTGTAGGCACCGGGGAGCTGTTTTTT.

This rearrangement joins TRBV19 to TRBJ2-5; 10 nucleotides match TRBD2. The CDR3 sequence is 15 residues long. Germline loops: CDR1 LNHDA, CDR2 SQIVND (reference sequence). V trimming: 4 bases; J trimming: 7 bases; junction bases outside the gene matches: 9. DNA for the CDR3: TGTGCCAGTAGTACCGAGGCTAGCGGGAGCGGGACCCAGTACTTC. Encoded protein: CASSTEASGSGTQYF.